This is a list of T cell receptor beta chains from one sample in a study of human T cells and chemical hapten exposure. TCRdb independently ran MiXCR on the RACE reads; one entry per CDR3 protein. The repertoire consists of about 82,000 distinct CDR3 sequences, with 9.5% to 12% occurring once and the leading ten covering approximately 4%. The sequenced sample was whole blood, obtained in connection with sensitization to the hapten diphenylcyclopropenone (DPC). All receptors come from a woman between 50 and 59 years old with alopecia areata. Some clones in this sample may be carry-over from other donors' samples. The CDR3 runs from the conserved cysteine through the conserved F or W. Size is stated for part of the rows, as once, few or many counts, or as a class when the clone is expanded.

CASSLTRTYEQYF	many	TRBJ2-7	TRBV7-2	13
CASSPGTGGIYEQYF	many	TRBJ2-7	TRBV12-3/TRBV12-4	15
CSARQERSGRERNIQYF	NA	TRBJ2-4	TRBV20-1	17
CASSLLRGLGTEAFF	many	TRBJ1-1	TRBV14	15
CASTTPLRAGGTETQYF	many	TRBJ2-5	TRBV28	17
CASRQGGYTEAFF	many	TRBJ1-1	TRBV25-1	13
CASNAGTRQETQYF	NA	TRBJ2-5	TRBV2	14
CASSLVSLAEAFF	many	TRBJ1-1	TRBV7-9	13
CASSSQLAGVFDEQFF	many	TRBJ2-1	TRBV27	16
CASSRQNPNGGYTF	many	TRBJ1-2	TRBV3-1	14
CASSPPGMRNQPQHF	many	TRBJ1-5	TRBV18	15
CSARDRGPPEGYTF	few	TRBJ1-2	TRBV20-1	14
CSAREGHVNTEAFF	NA	TRBJ1-1	TRBV20-1	14
CASSLGMRGAYNEQFF	few	TRBJ2-1	TRBV5-5	16
CASSPWDSSYEQYF	NA	TRBJ2-7	TRBV18	14
CATSRDRTRGSYNEQFF	many	TRBJ2-1	TRBV15	17
CASSVLHTSLGTDTQYF	NA	TRBJ2-3	TRBV9	17
CASSLTGNTEAFF	many	TRBJ1-1	TRBV7-3	13
CASSLAASQEQFF	NA	TRBJ2-1	TRBV7-6	13
CASSVRATNEKLFF	NA	TRBJ1-4	TRBV12-3/TRBV12-4	14
CASTSGGQTTGELFF	NA	TRBJ2-2	TRBV7-2	15
CASSSPRVSAYNEQFF	once	TRBJ2-1	TRBV12-3/TRBV12-4	16
CASSQEEGGFEKLFF	many	TRBJ1-4	TRBV4-2	15
CATSPQDRESSPLHF	many	TRBJ1-6	TRBV15	15
CASSFSGTPVQETQYF	NA	TRBJ2-5	TRBV11-1	16
CAISDLALAGTNEQFF	few	TRBJ2-1	TRBV10-3	16
CASSLWAQRGHTEAFF	NA	TRBJ1-1	TRBV27	16
CASSNPGATGNTIYF	few	TRBJ1-3	TRBV5-1	15
CASSSRGTALNTEAFF	NA	TRBJ1-1	TRBV14	16
CASSAGRTGGFVEQFF	NA	TRBJ2-1	TRBV19	16
CASSLMGAGEQFF	NA	TRBJ2-1	TRBV28	13
CSAGTDWTTDTQYF	NA	TRBJ2-3	TRBV20-1	14
CASSQDLGSNQPQHF	many	TRBJ1-5	TRBV3-1	15
CSVEDFWGRETQYF	NA	TRBJ2-5	TRBV29-1	14
CASRSGGTGELFF	many	TRBJ2-2	TRBV7-2	13